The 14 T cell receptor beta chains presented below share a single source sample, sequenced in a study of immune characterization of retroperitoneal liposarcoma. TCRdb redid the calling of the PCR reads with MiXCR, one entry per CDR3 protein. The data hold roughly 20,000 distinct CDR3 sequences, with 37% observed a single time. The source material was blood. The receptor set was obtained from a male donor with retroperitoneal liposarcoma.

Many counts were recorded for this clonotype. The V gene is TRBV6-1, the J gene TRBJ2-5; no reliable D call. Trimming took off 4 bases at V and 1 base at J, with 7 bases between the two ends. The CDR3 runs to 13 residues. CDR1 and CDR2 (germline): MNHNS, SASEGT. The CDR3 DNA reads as TGTGCCAGCAGTGTGTTGGCCCAAGAGACCCAGTACTTC. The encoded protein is CASSVLAQETQYF.

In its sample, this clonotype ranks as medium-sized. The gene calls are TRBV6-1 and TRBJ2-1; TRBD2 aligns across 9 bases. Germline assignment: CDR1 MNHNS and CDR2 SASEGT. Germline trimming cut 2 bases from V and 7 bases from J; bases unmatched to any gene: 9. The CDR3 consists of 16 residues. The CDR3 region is CASSELGGRAGNEQFF. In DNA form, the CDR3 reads TGTGCCAGCAGTGAACTGGGCGGGAGGGCCGGTAATGAGCAGTTCTTC.

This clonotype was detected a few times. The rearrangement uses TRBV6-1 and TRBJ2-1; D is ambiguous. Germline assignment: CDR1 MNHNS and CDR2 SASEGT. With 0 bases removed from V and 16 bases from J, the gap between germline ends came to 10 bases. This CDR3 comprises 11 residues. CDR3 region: CASSEALYGFF. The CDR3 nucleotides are TGTGCCAGCAGTGAAGCGCTCTATGGATTCTTC.

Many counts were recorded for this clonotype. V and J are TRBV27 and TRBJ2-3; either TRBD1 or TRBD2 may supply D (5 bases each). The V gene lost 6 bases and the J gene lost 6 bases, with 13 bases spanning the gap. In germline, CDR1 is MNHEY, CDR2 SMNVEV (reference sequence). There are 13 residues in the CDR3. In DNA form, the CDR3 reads TGTGCCAGCAGACCTTTAGGGGAGGATACGCAGTATTTT. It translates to CASRPLGEDTQYF.

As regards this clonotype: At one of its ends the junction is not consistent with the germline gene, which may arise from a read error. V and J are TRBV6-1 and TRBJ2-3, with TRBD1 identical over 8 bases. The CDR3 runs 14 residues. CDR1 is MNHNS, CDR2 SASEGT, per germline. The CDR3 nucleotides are TGTGCCAGCAGTGAATACAACAGGGGGTCCGAGCAGGACTTT. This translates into CASSEYNRGSEQDF.

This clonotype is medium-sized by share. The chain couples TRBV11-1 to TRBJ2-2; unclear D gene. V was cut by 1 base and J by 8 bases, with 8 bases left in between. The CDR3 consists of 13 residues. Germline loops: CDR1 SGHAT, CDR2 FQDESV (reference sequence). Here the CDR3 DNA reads TGTGCCAGCAGCTTAGGAAGGGATGGGGAGCTGTTTTTT. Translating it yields CASSLGRDGELFF.

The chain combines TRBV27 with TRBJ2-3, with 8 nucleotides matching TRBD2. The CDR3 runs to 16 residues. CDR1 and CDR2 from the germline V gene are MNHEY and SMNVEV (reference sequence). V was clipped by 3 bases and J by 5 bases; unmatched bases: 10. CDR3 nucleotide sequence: TGTGCCAGCAGTTTCTTAACAACGGGAGGGGTAGATACGCAGTATTTT. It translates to CASSFLTTGGVDTQYF.

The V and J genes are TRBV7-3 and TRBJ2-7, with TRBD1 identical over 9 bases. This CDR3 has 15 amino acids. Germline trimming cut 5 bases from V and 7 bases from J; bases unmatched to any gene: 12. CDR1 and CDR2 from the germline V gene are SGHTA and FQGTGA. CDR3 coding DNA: TGTGCCAGCAGCCCCGGGACAGGGTTGGTAAATGAGCAGTACTTC. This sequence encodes CASSPGTGLVNEQYF.

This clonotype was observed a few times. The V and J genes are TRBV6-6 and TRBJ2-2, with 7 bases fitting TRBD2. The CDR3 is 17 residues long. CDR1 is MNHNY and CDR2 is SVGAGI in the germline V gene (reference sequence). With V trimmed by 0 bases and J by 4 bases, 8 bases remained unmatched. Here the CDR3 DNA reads TGTGCCAGCAGTTACTCCATCCGGGAGCGGGGCACCGGGGAGCTGTTTTTT. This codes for CASSYSIRERGTGELFF.

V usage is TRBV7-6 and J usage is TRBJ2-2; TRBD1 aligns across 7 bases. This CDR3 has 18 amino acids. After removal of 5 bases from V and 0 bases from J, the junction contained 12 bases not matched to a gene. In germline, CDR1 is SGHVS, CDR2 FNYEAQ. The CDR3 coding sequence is TGTGCCAGCAGCCCTAGCCCGACAGGGCCAGCGAACACCGGGGAGCTGTTTTTT. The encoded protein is CASSPSPTGPANTGELFF.

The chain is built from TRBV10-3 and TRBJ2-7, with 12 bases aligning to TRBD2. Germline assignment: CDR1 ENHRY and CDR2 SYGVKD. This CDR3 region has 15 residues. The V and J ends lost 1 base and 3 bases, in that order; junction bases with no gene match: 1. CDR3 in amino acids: CAISELTSGSYEQYF. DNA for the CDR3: TGTGCCATCAGTGAGTTGACTAGCGGGAGCTACGAGCAGTACTTC.

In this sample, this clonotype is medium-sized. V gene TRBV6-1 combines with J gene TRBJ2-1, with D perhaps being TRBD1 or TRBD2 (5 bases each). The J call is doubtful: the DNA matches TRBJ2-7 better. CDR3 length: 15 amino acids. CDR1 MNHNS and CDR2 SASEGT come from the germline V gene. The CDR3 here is CASSEGDPSSYEQYF. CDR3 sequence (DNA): TGTGCCAGCAGTGAAGGGGACCCAAGCTCCTACGAGCAGTACTTC.

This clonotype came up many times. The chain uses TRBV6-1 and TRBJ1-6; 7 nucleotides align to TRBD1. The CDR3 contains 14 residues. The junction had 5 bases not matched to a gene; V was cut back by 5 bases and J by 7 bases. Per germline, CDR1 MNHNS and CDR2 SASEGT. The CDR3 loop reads CASSPRQGNSPLHF. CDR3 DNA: TGTGCCAGCAGTCCTAGACAGGGAAATTCACCCCTCCACTTT.

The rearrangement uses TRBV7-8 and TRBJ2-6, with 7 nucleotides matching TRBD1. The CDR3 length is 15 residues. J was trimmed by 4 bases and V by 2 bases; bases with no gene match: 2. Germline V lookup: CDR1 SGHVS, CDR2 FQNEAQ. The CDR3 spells CASSLPDRGANVLTF. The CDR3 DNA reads TGTGCCAGCAGCTTACCGGACAGGGGGGCCAACGTCCTGACTTTC.